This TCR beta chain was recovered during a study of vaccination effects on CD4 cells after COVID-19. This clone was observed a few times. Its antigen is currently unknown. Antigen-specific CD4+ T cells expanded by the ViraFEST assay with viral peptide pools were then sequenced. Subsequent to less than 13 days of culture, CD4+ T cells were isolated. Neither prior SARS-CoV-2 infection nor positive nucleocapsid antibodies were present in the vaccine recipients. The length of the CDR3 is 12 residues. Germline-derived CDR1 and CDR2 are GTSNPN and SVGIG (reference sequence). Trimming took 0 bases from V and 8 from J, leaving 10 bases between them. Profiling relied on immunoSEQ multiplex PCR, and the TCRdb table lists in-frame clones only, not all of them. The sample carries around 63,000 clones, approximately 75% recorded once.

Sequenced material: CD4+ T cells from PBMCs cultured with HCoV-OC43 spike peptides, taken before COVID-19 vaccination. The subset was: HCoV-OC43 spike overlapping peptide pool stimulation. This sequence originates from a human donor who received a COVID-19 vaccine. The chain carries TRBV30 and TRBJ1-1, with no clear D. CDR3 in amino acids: CAWSVLTAEAFF. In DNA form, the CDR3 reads TGTGCCTGGAGTGTACTTACAGCCGAAGCTTTCTTT.